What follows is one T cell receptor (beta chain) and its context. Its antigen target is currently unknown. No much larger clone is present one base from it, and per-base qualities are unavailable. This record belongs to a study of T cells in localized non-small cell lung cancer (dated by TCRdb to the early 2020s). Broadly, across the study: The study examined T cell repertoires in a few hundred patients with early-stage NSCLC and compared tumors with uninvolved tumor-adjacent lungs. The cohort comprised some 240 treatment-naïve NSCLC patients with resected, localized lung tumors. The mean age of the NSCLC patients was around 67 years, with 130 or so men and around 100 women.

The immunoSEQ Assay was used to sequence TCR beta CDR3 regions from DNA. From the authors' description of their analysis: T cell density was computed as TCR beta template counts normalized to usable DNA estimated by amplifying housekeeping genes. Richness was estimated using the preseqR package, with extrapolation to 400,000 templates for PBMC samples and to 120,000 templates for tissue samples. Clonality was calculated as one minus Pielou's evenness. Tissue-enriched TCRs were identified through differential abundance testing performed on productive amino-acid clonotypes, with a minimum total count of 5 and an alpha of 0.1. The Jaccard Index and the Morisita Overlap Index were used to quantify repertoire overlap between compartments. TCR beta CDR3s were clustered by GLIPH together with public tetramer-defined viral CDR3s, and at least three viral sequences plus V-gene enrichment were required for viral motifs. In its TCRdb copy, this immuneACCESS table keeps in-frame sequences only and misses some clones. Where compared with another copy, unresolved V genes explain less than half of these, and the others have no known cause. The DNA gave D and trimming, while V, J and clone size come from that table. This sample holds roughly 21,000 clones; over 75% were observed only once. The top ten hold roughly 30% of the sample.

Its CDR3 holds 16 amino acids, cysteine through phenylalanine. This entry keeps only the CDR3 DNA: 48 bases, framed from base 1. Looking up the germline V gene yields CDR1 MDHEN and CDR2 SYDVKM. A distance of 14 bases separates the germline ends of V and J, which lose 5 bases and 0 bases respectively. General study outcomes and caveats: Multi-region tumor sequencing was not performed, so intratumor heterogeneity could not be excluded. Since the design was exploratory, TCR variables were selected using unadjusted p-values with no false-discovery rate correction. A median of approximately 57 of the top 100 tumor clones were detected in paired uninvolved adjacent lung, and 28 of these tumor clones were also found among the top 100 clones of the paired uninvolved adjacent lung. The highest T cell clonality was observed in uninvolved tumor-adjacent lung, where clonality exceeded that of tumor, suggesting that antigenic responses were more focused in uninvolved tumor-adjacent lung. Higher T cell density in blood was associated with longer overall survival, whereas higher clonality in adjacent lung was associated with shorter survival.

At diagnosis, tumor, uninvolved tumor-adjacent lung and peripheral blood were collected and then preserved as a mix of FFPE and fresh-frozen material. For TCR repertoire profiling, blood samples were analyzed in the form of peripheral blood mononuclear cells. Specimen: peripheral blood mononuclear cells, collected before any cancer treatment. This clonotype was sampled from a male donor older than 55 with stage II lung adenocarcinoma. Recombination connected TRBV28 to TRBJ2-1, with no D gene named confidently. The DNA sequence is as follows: TGTGCCAGCAGTCCCTTCAGTGGTCTCTCCTACAATGAGCAGTTCTTC. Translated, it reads CASSPFSGLSYNEQFF.